Presented here are 28 T cell receptor beta chains from one specimen sequenced in a study of beta chain features in type 1 diabetes. These receptors lack a known antigen. General study findings and limits: For Type 1 diabetes patients, all four CD4+ subsets carried TCRB CDR3s that were moderately but significantly shorter.

Expressed TCRB transcripts were sequenced, since all the RNA that had been isolated was reverse transcribed. Clones were read by immunoSEQ multiplex PCR, and TCRdb kept only the in-frame ones, dropping some. The profile shows more than 200,000 clones, roughly 17% of them singletons. The sample comprised naive CD4+ T cells from blood. The receptors here all came from a man aged 25 to 40 with type 1 diabetes.

This clone was seen only a few times. The chain combines TRBV11-2 with TRBJ2-1; unclear D gene. V lost 2 bases to trimming and J lost 4 bases, with 9 bases between them. The CDR3 consists of 14 residues. CDR1 and CDR2 from the germline V gene are SGHAT and FQNNGV. The CDR3, as DNA: TGTGCCAGCAGCTTAATCGGCGGTTACAATGAGCAGTTCTTC. It encodes CASSLIGGYNEQFF.

This clone showed up just a few times. V gene TRBV25-1 combines with J gene TRBJ2-3; 9 bases line up with TRBD2. Germline CDR1 is MGHDK and CDR2 is SYGVNS. The CDR3 is 16 residues long. J gave up 3 bases and V 3 bases, and 7 bases lay outside the gene matches. The CDR3 here is CASSDGTSGRTDTQYF. The CDR3 bases are TGTGCCAGCAGTGACGGGACCAGCGGGAGGACAGATACGCAGTATTTT.

V and J are TRBV29-1 and TRBJ2-7, with D possibly called TRBD1 or TRBD2 (5 bases each). V was pared by 4 bases and J by 0 bases, with 16 bases between. This CDR3 is built from 15 residues. The germline CDR1 and CDR2 sequences are SQVTM and ANQGSEA. The CDR3 protein is CSVVIRRDGSYEQYF. The CDR3 nucleotides are TGCAGCGTTGTAATTCGCCGGGACGGCTCCTACGAGCAGTACTTC.

The rearrangement uses TRBV7-2 and TRBJ2-5; TRBD2 is a possible D gene (6 bases). The CDR3 contains 15 residues. V was trimmed by 5 bases and J by 5 bases, leaving 18 bases between them. Germline loops: CDR1 SGHTA, CDR2 FQGNSA. The CDR3 is CASSPVVLARETQYF. CDR3 DNA sequence: TGTGCCAGCAGCCCTGTGGTACTAGCCCGGGAGACCCAGTACTTC.

This chain uses TRBV5-1 with TRBJ2-5, with D hard to call. Trimming took 0 bases from V and 0 from J, leaving 6 bases between them. Germline CDR1 reads SGHRS; CDR2 reads YFSETQ. The CDR3 is made up of 14 amino acids. This CDR3 reads CASSLAADQETQYF. The CDR3 region has the DNA TGCGCCAGCAGCTTGGCGGCGGACCAAGAGACCCAGTACTTC. The full variable domain, with the rest looked up from reference TRBV5-1 and TRBJ2-5, is KAGVTQTPRYLIKTRGQQVTLSCSPISGHRSVSWYQQTPGQGLQFLFEYFSETQRNKGNFPGRFSGRQFSNSRSEMNVSTLELGDSALYLCASSLAADQETQYFGPGTRLLVL.

This rearrangement joins TRBV25-1 to TRBJ2-3; D gene uncertain. The CDR3 covers 15 residues. Germline CDR1 is MGHDK and CDR2 is SYGVNS. Trimming removed 4 bases at V and 1 base at J, with 12 bases between. This chain's CDR3 is CASSGSGRRTDTQYF. The CDR3 nucleotides are TGTGCCAGCAGTGGGTCCGGGCGCCGCACAGATACGCAGTATTTT.

This clone appeared a few times. The chain is built from TRBV30 and TRBJ1-1; D remains unclear. The CDR3 runs to 13 residues. The V gene lost 3 bases and the J gene lost 14 bases, with 22 bases spanning the gap. Germline assignment: CDR1 GTSNPN and CDR2 SVGIG (reference sequence). Here the CDR3 reads CAWRISAATQPFF. CDR3 coding DNA: TGTGCCTGGAGGATAAGCGCGGCGACTCAACCCTTCTTT.

The chain joins TRBV25-1 to TRBJ2-1; weak D call: TRBD2 (5 bases). Germline CDR1 and CDR2: MGHDK and SYGVNS. This CDR3 is built from 16 residues. Trimming shortened V by 4 bases and J by 2 bases, and 15 bases separated the two germline ends. Here the CDR3 reads CASSVRGGVTYNEQFF. The CDR3 DNA reads TGTGCCAGCAGTGTCCGGGGTGGGGTGACCTACAATGAGCAGTTCTTC.

This clone was seen a few times. The chain couples TRBV29-1 to TRBJ2-5; D might be TRBD1 (7 bases). Trimming shortened V by 6 bases and J by 1 base, and 24 bases separated the two germline ends. The germline V gene has CDR1 SQVTM and CDR2 ANQGSEA. The CDR3 totals 17 residues. The CDR3 loop is CSVALLGGGKPQETQYF. In DNA form, the CDR3 reads TGCAGCGTCGCCCTCTTAGGAGGGGGCAAACCCCAAGAGACCCAGTACTTC. The whole variable domain, remainder taken from reference TRBV29-1 and TRBJ2-5, is SAVISQKPSRDICQRGTSLTIQCQVDSQVTMMFWYRQQPGQSLTLIATANQGSEATYESGFVIDKFPISRPNLTFSTLTVSNMSPEDSSIYLCSVALLGGGKPQETQYFGPGTRLLVL.

The chain links TRBV28 to TRBJ2-5; no clear D gene. Germline V gene sequence: CDR1 MDHEN, CDR2 SYDVKM. CDR3 length: 12 residues. V lost 5 bases and J lost 2, with 6 bases in between. This CDR3 reads CASSVLQETQYF. CDR3 DNA sequence: TGTGCCAGCAGTGTACTGCAAGAGACCCAGTACTTC.

This clone was seen a few times. The V gene is TRBV14, the J gene TRBJ2-7; D gene ambiguous. Per germline, CDR1 SGHDN and CDR2 FVKESK. With 2 bases removed from V and 3 bases from J, the gap between germline ends came to 5 bases. The CDR3 has 12 amino acids. The CDR3 reads CASSQSGYEQYF. The CDR3 coding sequence is TGTGCCAGCAGCCAATCCGGCTACGAGCAGTACTTC.

V and J are TRBV6-6 and TRBJ1-5; 7 bases are a match to TRBD1. Germline V gene data show CDR1 as MNHNY and CDR2 as SVGAGI (reference sequence). The CDR3 contains 16 residues. After removal of 6 bases from V and 0 bases from J, the junction contained 8 bases not matched to a gene. CDR3 bases: TGTGCCAGCAGCCTCGGGACAGCTTATAGCAATCAGCCCCAGCATTTT. Translated, it gives CASSLGTAYSNQPQHF.

This clone turned up a few times. The J gene is TRBJ2-3, the V gene TRBV9; possible D gene TRBD1, 6 bases. With 3 bases removed from V and 6 bases from J, the gap between germline ends came to 8 bases. The CDR3 extends over 12 amino acids. Germline loops: CDR1 SGDLS, CDR2 YYNGEE. The CDR3 DNA follows: TGTGCCAGCAGCGAACAGGGCGATACGCAGTATTTT. It codes for CASSEQGDTQYF.

CDR3 sequence (DNA): TGCGCCAGCAGCCACCAAACTAGCGGGAGGTTGAATGAGCAGTTCTTC. Translation gives CASSHQTSGRLNEQFF. The V call is TRBV5-1, the J call TRBJ2-1; 12 bases are shared with TRBD2. The junction had 9 bases not matched to a gene; V was cut back by 4 bases and J by 7 bases. This CDR3 has 16 residues. CDR1 is SGHRS and CDR2 is YFSETQ in the germline V gene.

This clone was seen more than once but under ten times. As DNA, the CDR3 is TGCGCCAGCAGCCAAGATCCTTCCAGATACAATGAGCAGTTCTTC. Translating it yields CASSQDPSRYNEQFF. This chain joins TRBV4-3 and TRBJ2-1; D gene uncertain. CDR1 is LGHNA and CDR2 is YSLEER in the germline V gene. V lost 0 bases, J lost 4 bases, and 10 bases lay in between. CDR3 length: 15 amino acids.

This clone has more than one count but fewer than ten. J is TRBJ1-2 and V is TRBV4-1; D is possibly TRBD1 (5 bases). V was shortened by 0 bases and J by 8 bases, with 22 bases between the two germline ends. This CDR3 contains 17 residues. CDR1 is MGHRA and CDR2 is YSYEKL in the germline V gene. CDR3 DNA: TGCGCCAGCAGCCAAGAAACCAGGAAGGGGCCCACTGGGGGCTACACCTTC. This translates into CASSQETRKGPTGGYTF.

This rearrangement joins TRBV28 to TRBJ2-6; 7 nucleotides align to TRBD1. Germline CDR1 reads MDHEN; CDR2 reads SYDVKM. The ends lost 8 bases at V and 2 bases at J; junction bases unmatched: 6. The CDR3 length is 15 residues. The CDR3 sequence: CASEGASAGANVLTF. The CDR3, as DNA: TGTGCCAGCGAGGGGGCGTCCGCTGGGGCCAACGTCCTGACTTTC.

This clone was counted only a few times. This chain uses TRBV29-1 with TRBJ2-3; 7 nucleotides match TRBD2. V lost 7 bases, J lost 1 base, and 8 bases stayed unmatched. The CDR3 runs to 14 residues. Germline CDR1 reads SQVTM; CDR2 reads ANQGSEA. The CDR3 nucleotides read TGCAGCGGAGCAGGCGGGAGAGGCACAGATACGCAGTATTTT. Protein product: CSGAGGRGTDTQYF.

In this sample, this clone turned up a few times. The rearrangement uses TRBV5-1 and TRBJ2-1; D is perhaps TRBD1 (6 bases). CDR3 length equals 13 residues. The V gene lost 3 bases and the J gene lost 4 bases, with 8 bases spanning the gap. The germline gives CDR1 SGHRS, CDR2 YFSETQ. DNA for the CDR3: TGCGCCAGCAGCTCAGGGGAGTACAATGAGCAGTTCTTC. It specifies CASSSGEYNEQFF.

Here the CDR3 DNA reads TGTGCCTGGAGTTACGAGACAGGTGATGAGCAGTTCTTC. Its protein product is CAWSYETGDEQFF. The chain couples TRBV30 to TRBJ2-1, with a weak D call TRBD1 (6 bases). V was cut by 2 bases and J by 8 bases, with 13 bases left in between. The CDR3 contains 13 residues. Germline V CDR1 and CDR2: GTSNPN, SVGIG (reference sequence).

This chain joins TRBV6-6 and TRBJ2-3; no reliable D call. CDR1 is MNHNY and CDR2 is SVGAGI in the germline V gene (reference sequence). The V and J ends lost 7 bases and 5 bases respectively, with 13 bases between them. The CDR3 runs to 13 residues. The CDR3, as DNA: TGTGCCAGCACCCATCCCCCGGTAGATACGCAGTATTTT. Translation gives CASTHPPVDTQYF.

In its sample, this clone was seen a few times. This rearrangement joins TRBV2 to TRBJ2-7; possibly TRBD2 for D (5 bases). The V end lost 9 bases, the J end lost 2 bases, and 17 bases lay between the germline ends. Germline V gene sequence: CDR1 SNHLY, CDR2 FYNNEI. CDR3 length: 14 amino acids. The CDR3 region is CASRQVRGPYEQYF. The CDR3 region has the DNA TGTGCCAGTCGTCAGGTCAGAGGGCCCTACGAGCAGTACTTC.

The chain recombines TRBV7-9 with TRBJ1-2; a weak D match, TRBD1 (5 bases). V was trimmed by 7 bases and J by 4 bases, leaving 16 bases between them. CDR1 SEHNR and CDR2 FQNEAQ come from the germline V gene (reference sequence). The CDR3 length is 14 residues. In DNA, the CDR3 is TGTGCCAGCATTCCCTGGCCAGGGACCTATGGCTACACCTTC. Amino acids: CASIPWPGTYGYTF.

The chain recombines TRBV9 with TRBJ2-1; 10 nucleotides align to TRBD2. CDR1 and CDR2 from the germline V gene are SGDLS and YYNGEE. CDR3 length: 16 residues. Trimming removed 0 bases from V and 9 bases from J; junction bases left unmatched: 9. This chain's CDR3 is CASSVGRGTSDGEQFF. The CDR3 DNA reads TGTGCCAGCAGCGTAGGTAGGGGGACTAGCGACGGTGAGCAGTTCTTC. Filled out from reference TRBV9 and TRBJ2-1, the complete variable domain reads DSGVTQTPKHLITATGQRVTLRCSPRSGDLSVYWYQQSLDQGLQFLIQYYNGEERAKGNILERFSAQQFPDLHSELNLSSLELGDSALYFCASSVGRGTSDGEQFFGPGTRLTVL.

This clone has more than one count but fewer than ten. The chain employs TRBV6-6 and TRBJ2-7, with 7 bases identical to TRBD2. Germline loops: CDR1 MNHNY, CDR2 SVGAGI (reference sequence). The CDR3 spans 15 residues. V shed 7 bases and J 8 bases; nucleotides not matched to a gene: 17. This CDR3 is CASTSGAGSLFKQYF. The CDR3 DNA reads as TGTGCCAGCACTTCGGGAGCGGGAAGTCTTTTCAAGCAGTACTTC.

The chain links TRBV29-1 to TRBJ2-3; no clear D. The germline CDR1 and CDR2 sequences are SQVTM and ANQGSEA. V was trimmed by 7 bases and J by 6 bases, leaving 11 bases between them. This CDR3 spans 11 amino acids. This chain's CDR3 is CSGGYSDTQYF. CDR3 nucleotides: TGCAGCGGGGGTTATAGCGATACGCAGTATTTT.

Here the CDR3 reads CASSLRRLAQETQYF. In DNA form, the CDR3 reads TGTGCCAGCAGCTTAAGAAGACTAGCTCAAGAGACCCAGTACTTC. This chain connects TRBV7-9 to TRBJ2-5; 7 nucleotides align to TRBD2. Germline lookup yields CDR1 SEHNR and CDR2 FQNEAQ (reference sequence). CDR3 length: 15 amino acids. The junction had 5 bases not matched to a gene; V was cut back by 2 bases and J by 2 bases.

This clone has just a few counts. The V call is TRBV27, the J call TRBJ1-1; D is perhaps TRBD1 (6 bases). Germline values: CDR1 MNHEY, CDR2 SMNVEV (reference sequence). CDR3 length equals 15 residues. The germline V and J ends were trimmed by 5 bases and 4 bases, with 17 bases remaining between them. CDR3 coding DNA: TGTGCCAGCAGTCCCCGTGGGATGACAGGCACTGAAGCTTTCTTT. It is translated as CASSPRGMTGTEAFF.